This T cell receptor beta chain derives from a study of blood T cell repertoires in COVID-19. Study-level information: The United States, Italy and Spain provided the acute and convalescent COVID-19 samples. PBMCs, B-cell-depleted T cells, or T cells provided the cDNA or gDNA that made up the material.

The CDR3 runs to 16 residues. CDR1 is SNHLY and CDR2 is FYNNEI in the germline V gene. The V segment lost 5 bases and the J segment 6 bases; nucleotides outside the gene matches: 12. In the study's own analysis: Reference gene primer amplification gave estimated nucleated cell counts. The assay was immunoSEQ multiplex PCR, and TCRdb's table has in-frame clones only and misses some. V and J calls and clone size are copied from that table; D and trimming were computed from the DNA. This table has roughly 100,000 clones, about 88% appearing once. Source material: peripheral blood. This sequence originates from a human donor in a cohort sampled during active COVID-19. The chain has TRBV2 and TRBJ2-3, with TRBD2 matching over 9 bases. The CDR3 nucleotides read TGTGCCAGCAGTCCATCGAGCGGGAGGAGGGATGATACGCAGTATTTT. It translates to CASSPSSGRRDDTQYF.